This record looks at one TCR beta chain sequence and its context. Which antigen it targets is not known. No base-level quality is on record; no much larger clone is a single base apart. Receptors were amplified or captured by the immunoSEQ multiplex PCR assay. TCRdb stores this immuneACCESS table with in-frame sequences only. Part of the clones is absent; in the studies checked, under half of the shortfall reflects unresolved V genes, and no reason is known for the rest. This sample gives about 14,000 clones in total; 85% to 90% of them show up just once. The leading ten clones occupy about 1.6% of the sample. This sample is drawn from a study of T cell repertoires and Cas9 in healthy adults (dated by TCRdb to between 2018 and 2020). In terms of the full investigation: Within the CD4 and CD8 compartments, SpCas9-reactive T cells were assessed for multi-effector potency, cytotoxicity and lineage determination. The study examined preexisting T cell immunity against the Streptococcus pyogenes Cas9 nuclease (SpCas9) used in CRISPR gene editing. Overall study results and their limits: In vitro, the proliferation and function of SpCas9-reactive effector T cells were reported to be mitigated by SpCas9-reactive regulatory T cells.

Healthy humans served as the donors. V is cut back by 2 bases and J by 7 bases, with 2 bases in the junction unmatched. Inclusive of the bounding cysteine and phenylalanine, the CDR3 is 13 residues long. The kept DNA is CDR3 alone, 39 bases in frame from the first base. Sequences SGHRS (CDR1) and YFSETQ (CDR2) are obtained from the germline V gene. The sequencing sample was made of Tregs (CD4+, CD25+, CD127-, CD137-, CD154-) from PBMCs; culture status not recorded. This chain is built from TRBV5-1 and TRBJ2-1; 8 central nucleotides agree with TRBD1. The clonotype was recovered from a human donor in good health. The CDR3 region: CASSFRQGNEQFF. The base sequence is TGCGCCAGCAGCTTCCGACAGGGGAATGAGCAGTTCTTC.